The T cell receptor (beta chain) described here comes from a study of identical twins. A template switching step contributed a universal primer site, while unique molecular identifiers were present in the cDNA. TCRdb fed the 5' RACE reads into MiXCR, producing one record per CDR3 protein. The data hold under 800,000 distinct CDR3 sequences, with about 20% observed a single time. V lost 2 bases and J lost 2, with 13 bases in between. The CDR3 extends over 16 amino acids. Germline loops: CDR1 MNHNS, CDR2 SASEGT. This same sample was also taken into another study, of T cells expressing NK-cell markers. In that study: It was sorted CD3+CD56-NKG2C+, CD3+CD56+NKG2C- and CD3+CD56+NKG2C+ T cells that provided the TCR beta repertoires. Whether expanded NKG2C-expressing T cell clones recognize HCMV is unknown.

This rearrangement joins TRBV6-1 to TRBJ2-1, with D possibly being TRBD1 (6 bases). The sample was PBMCs. The receptor's source is a woman between 18 and 30 years old in good health. The DNA for the CDR3 is TGTGCCAGCAGTGAACAACCCGGGACAACCTACAATGAGCAGTTCTTC. It yields the protein CASSEQPGTTYNEQFF.